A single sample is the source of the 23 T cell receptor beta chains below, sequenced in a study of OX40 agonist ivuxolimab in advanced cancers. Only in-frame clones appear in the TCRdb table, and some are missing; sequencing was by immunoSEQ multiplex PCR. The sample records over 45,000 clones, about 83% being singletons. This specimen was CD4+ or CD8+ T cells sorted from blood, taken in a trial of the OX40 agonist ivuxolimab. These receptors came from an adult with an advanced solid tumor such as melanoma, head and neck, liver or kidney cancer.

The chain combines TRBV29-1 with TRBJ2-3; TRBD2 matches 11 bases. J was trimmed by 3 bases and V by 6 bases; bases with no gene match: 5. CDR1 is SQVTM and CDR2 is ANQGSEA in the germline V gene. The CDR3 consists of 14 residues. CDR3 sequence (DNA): TGCAGCGTCCAGACTAGCGGGATAACAGATACGCAGTATTTT. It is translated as CSVQTSGITDTQYF.

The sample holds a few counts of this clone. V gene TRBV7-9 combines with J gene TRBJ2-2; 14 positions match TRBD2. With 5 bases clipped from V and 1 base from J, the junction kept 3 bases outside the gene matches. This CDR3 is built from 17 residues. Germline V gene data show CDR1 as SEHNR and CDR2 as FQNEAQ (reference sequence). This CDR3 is CASSNGLAGGNTGELFF. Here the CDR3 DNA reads TGTGCCAGCAGCAACGGACTAGCGGGAGGGAACACCGGGGAGCTGTTTTTT. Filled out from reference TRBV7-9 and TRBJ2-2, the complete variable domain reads DTGVSQNPRHKITKRGQNVTFRCDPISEHNRLYWYRQTLGQGPEFLTYFQNEAQLEKSRLLSDRFSAERPKGSFSTLEIQRTEQGDSAMYLCASSNGLAGGNTGELFFGEGSRLTVL.

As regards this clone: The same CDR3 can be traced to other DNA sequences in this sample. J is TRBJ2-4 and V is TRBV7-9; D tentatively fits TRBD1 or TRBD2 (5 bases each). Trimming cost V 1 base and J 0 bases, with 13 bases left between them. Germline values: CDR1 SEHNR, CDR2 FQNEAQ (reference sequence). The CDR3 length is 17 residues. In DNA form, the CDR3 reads TGTGCCAGCAGCTTAGGTATACCGGGACGAGCCAAAAACATTCAGTACTTC. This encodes CASSLGIPGRAKNIQYF. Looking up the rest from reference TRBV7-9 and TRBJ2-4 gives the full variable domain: DTGVSQNPRHKITKRGQNVTFRCDPISEHNRLYWYRQTLGQGPEFLTYFQNEAQLEKSRLLSDRFSAERPKGSFSTLEIQRTEQGDSAMYLCASSLGIPGRAKNIQYFGAGTRLSVL.

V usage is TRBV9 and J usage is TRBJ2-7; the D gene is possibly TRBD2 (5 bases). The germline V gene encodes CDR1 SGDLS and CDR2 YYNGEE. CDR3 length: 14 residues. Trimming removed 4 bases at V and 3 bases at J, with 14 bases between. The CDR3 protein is CASSPRLRGYEQYF. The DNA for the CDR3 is TGTGCCAGCAGCCCACGCCTCCGGGGCTACGAGCAGTACTTC.

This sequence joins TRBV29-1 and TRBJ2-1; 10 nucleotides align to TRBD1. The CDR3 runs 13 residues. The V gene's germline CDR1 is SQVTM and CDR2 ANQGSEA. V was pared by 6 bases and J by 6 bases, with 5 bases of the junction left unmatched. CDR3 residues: CSVAGTGANEQFF. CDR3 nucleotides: TGCAGCGTGGCCGGGACAGGGGCCAATGAGCAGTTCTTC.

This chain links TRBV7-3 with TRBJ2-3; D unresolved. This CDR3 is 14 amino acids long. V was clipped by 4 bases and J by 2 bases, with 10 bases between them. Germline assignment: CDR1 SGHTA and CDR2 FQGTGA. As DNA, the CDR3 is TGTGCCAGCAGCTCCGGGTCGCCCACAGATACGCAGTATTTT. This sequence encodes CASSSGSPTDTQYF.

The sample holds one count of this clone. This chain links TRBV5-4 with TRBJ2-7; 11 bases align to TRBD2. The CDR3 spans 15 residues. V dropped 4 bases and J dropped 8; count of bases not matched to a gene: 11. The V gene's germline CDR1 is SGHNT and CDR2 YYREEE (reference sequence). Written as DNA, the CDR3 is TGTGCCAGCAGCCAACGGACTAGCGGGTTGGATCAGCAGTACTTC. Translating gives CASSQRTSGLDQQYF.

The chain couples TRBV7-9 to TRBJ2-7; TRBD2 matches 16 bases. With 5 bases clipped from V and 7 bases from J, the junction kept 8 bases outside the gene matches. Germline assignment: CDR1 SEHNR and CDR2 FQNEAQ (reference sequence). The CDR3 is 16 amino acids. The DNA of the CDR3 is TGTGCCAGCAGCAGGTTACCGGGACTAGCGGGAGGGGAGCAGTACTTC. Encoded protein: CASSRLPGLAGGEQYF.

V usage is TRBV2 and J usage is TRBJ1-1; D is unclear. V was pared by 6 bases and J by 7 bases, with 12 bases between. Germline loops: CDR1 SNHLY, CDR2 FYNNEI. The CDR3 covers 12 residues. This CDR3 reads CASSDLGNEAFF. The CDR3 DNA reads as TGTGCCAGCAGCGACCTGGGGAATGAAGCTTTCTTT.

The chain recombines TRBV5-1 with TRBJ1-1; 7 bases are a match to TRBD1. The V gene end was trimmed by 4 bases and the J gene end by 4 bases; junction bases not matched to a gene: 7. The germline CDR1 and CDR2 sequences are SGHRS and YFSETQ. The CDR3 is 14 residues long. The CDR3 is CASSVTGVLTEAFF. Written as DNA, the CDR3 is TGCGCCAGCAGCGTTACAGGGGTCCTCACTGAAGCTTTCTTT.

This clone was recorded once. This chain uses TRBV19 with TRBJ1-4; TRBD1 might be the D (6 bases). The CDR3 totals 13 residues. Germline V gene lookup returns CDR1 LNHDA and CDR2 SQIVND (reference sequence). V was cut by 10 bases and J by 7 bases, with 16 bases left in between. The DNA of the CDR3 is TGTGCCACCTCCGGGACAAGGGGTGAAAAACTGTTTTTT. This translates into CATSGTRGEKLFF.

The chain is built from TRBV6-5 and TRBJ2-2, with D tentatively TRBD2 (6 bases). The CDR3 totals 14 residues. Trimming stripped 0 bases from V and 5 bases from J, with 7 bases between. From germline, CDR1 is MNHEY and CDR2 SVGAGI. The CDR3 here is CASSYSGGTGELFF. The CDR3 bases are TGTGCCAGCAGTTACTCGGGGGGTACCGGGGAGCTGTTTTTT.

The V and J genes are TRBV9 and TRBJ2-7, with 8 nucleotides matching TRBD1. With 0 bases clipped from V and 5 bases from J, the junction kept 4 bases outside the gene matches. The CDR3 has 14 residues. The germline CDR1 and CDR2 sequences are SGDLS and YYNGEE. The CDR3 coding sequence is TGTGCCAGCAGCGTAGGACAGGGGACCGACGAGCAGTACTTC. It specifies CASSVGQGTDEQYF.

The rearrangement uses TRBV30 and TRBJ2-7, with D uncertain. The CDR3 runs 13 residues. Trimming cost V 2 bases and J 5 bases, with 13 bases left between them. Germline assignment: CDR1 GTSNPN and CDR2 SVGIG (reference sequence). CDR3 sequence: CAWSMKAVDEQYF. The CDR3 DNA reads TGTGCCTGGAGTATGAAGGCCGTCGACGAGCAGTACTTC.

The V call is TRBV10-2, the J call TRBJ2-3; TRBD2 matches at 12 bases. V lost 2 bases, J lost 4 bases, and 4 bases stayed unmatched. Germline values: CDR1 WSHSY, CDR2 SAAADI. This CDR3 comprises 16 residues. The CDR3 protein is CASSETPSGRADTQYF. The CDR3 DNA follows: TGCGCCAGCAGTGAGACCCCTAGCGGGAGGGCAGATACGCAGTATTTT.

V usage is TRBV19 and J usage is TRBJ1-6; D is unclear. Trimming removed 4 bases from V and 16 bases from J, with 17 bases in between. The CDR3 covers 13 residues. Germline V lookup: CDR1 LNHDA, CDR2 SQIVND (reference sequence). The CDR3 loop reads CASSNLDTSDLHF. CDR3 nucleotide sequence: TGTGCCAGTAGTAACCTCGACACGAGCGATCTCCACTTT.

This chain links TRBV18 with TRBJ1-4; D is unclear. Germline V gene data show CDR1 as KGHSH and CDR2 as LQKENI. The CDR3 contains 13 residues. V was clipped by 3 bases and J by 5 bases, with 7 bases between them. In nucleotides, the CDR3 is TGTGCCAGCTCACCTGCCCAGAATGAAAAACTGTTTTTT. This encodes CASSPAQNEKLFF.

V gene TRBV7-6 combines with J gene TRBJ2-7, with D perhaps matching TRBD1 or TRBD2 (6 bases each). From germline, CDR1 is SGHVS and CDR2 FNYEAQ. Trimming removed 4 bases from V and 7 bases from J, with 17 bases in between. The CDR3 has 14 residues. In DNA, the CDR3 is TGTGCCAGCAGCTCCGGTGGGGGGCAGCGGGAGCAGTACTTC. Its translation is CASSSGGGQREQYF.

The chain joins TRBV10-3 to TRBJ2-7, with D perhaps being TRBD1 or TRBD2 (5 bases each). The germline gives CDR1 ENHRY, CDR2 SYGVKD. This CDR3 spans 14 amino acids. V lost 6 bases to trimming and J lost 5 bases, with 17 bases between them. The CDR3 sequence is CAIRGPGLDNEQYF. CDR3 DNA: TGTGCCATCAGGGGACCGGGCCTAGATAACGAGCAGTACTTC.

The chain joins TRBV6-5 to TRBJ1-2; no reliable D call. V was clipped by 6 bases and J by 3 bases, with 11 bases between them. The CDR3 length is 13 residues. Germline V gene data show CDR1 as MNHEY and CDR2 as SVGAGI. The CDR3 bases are TGTGCCAGCAGGACTATTGAGGACTATGGCTACACCTTC. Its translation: CASRTIEDYGYTF.

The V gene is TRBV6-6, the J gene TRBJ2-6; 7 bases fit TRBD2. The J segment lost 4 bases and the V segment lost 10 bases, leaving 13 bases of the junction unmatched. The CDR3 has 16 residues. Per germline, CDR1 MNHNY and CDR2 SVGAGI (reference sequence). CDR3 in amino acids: CAIGPGRGAGANVLTF. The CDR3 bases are TGTGCCATCGGGCCGGGGAGGGGCGCCGGGGCCAACGTCCTGACTTTC.

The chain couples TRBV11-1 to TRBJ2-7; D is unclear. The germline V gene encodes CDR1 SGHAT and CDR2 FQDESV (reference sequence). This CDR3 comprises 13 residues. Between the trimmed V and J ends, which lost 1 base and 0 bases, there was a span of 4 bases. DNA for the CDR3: TGTGCCAGCAGCTTAGTGAGCTCCTACGAGCAGTACTTC. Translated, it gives CASSLVSSYEQYF.

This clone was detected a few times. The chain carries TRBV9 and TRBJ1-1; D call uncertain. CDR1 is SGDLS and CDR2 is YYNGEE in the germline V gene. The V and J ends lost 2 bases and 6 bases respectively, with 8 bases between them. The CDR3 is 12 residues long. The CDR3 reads CASSVMNAEAFF. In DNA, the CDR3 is TGTGCCAGCAGCGTGATGAATGCTGAAGCTTTCTTT.